This entry is about one TCR beta chain. Authors' analysis steps: From reference gene primer amplification, estimates of nucleated cell counts were derived. Clones were sequenced by immunoSEQ multiplex PCR, and TCRdb holds only the in-frame ones, with some missing. V and J calls and clone size are given by that table; D and trimming were obtained from the DNA. The data contain under 170,000 clones, roughly 82% of them singletons. Germline V lookup: CDR1 SGHRS, CDR2 YFSETQ. This CDR3 comprises 15 residues. V lost 4 bases and J lost 1; bases outside the gene matches: 4. The sample comes from a study of blood T cell repertoires in COVID-19. Across the study: Whether acute or convalescent, the COVID-19 samples came from the United States, Italy and Spain.

This receptor was taken from a man in his sixties or seventies with acute or convalescent COVID-19. The rearrangement uses TRBV5-1 and TRBJ2-3, with 9 bases matching TRBD2. Material for sequencing was peripheral blood. CDR3: CASSLTSGGTDTQYF. The DNA for the CDR3 is TGCGCCAGCAGCCTGACTAGCGGTGGCACAGATACGCAGTATTTT.